This T cell receptor beta chain was documented in a study of monozygotic twins with inflammatory bowel disease. Notes on the study in general: Repertoire similarity was not found to differ between concordant and discordant twins, possibly from limited power.

Comment on this clonotype: Its antigen is currently unknown.

TCRdb reanalyzed the 5' RACE reads and collapses them to one entry per CDR3 protein, without DNA. The listing contains 300,000 to 350,000 distinct CDR3 sequences. The CDR3 consists of 15 residues. The germline CDR1 and CDR2 sequences are SGHRS and YFSETQ. The receptor was derived from a human donor with ulcerative colitis or Crohn's disease, or a healthy co-twin of an affected twin (not recorded which). The chain recombines TRBV5-1 with TRBJ2-5. The specimen was blood. CDR3 loop: CASSLDNAGQETQYF.